This T cell receptor (beta chain) was captured in a study of blood T cells in healthy people across ages. Looked up from germline, CDR1 is DFQATT and CDR2 is SNEGSKA (reference sequence). The V end was cut by 5 bases, the J end by 7 bases, with 15 bases between. The CDR3 spans 13 residues. Combining a sample-barcoded 5' primer with a J-beta primer mix, a second PCR ran for about 7 to 12 cycles. TCRdb redid the calling of the 5' RACE reads with MiXCR, one entry per CDR3 protein. The table includes approximately 730,000 distinct CDR3 sequences, approximately 43% detected once. Sequences were obtained from blood. The receptor comes from a woman aged 55-70 years in good health. The chain uses TRBV20-1 and TRBJ2-1, with D possibly matching TRBD2 (6 bases). The CDR3 DNA follows: TGCAGTGCTGGAGGACGGGAGTGGAATGAGCAGTTCTTC. As protein: CSAGGREWNEQFF.